This entry lists 21 T cell receptor beta chains sequenced from one sample in a study of blood T cell repertoires in COVID-19. Sequencing was performed with immunoSEQ multiplex PCR; in TCRdb, only in-frame clones are kept and a portion is missing. The sample records 65,000 to 80,000 clones, over 75% being singletons. The sample consisted of peripheral blood. These receptors were obtained from a man aged 50 to 60 with active COVID-19.

V is TRBV11-3 and J is TRBJ2-2, with 8 bases aligning to TRBD1. The CDR3 is 16 amino acids. V lost 1 base to trimming and J lost 6 bases; unmatched junction nucleotides: 7. Germline loops: CDR1 SGHNT, CDR2 YENEEA. The CDR3 sequence is CASSLGGQGNSGELFF. CDR3 in DNA: TGTGCCAGCAGCTTAGGAGGACAGGGTAACTCCGGGGAGCTGTTTTTT.

This sequence joins TRBV5-1 and TRBJ2-4, with D possibly matching TRBD1 (6 bases). Germline values: CDR1 SGHRS, CDR2 YFSETQ. The CDR3 has 12 amino acids. Trimming cost V 4 bases and J 6 bases, with 8 bases left between them. Here the CDR3 reads CASSPDRNIQYF. In DNA form, the CDR3 reads TGCGCCAGCAGCCCGGACAGAAACATTCAGTACTTC.

The V call is TRBV28, the J call TRBJ2-7, with 7 bases aligning to TRBD1. The ends lost 5 bases at V and 0 bases at J; junction bases unmatched: 13. Looked up from germline, CDR1 is MDHEN and CDR2 is SYDVKM. The CDR3 runs to 17 residues. The CDR3 protein is CASSPPSGTEFSYEQYF. CDR3 coding DNA: TGTGCCAGCAGTCCTCCTTCCGGGACAGAATTCTCCTACGAGCAGTACTTC.

Comment on this clone: The junction does not match germline at one end; this may be a read error. This chain links TRBV2 with TRBJ2-7; TRBD1 agrees at 7 bases. CDR1 and CDR2 from the germline V gene are SNHLY and FYNNEI. CDR3 length: 13 amino acids. The CDR3 is CASSEEGGAGVRF. The DNA of the CDR3 is TGTGCCAGCAGTGAGGAAGGGGGCGCAGGAGTTCGCTTC.

This clone appeared a single time. This chain links TRBV29-1 with TRBJ2-3, with TRBD2 matching 10 bases. Looked up from germline, CDR1 is SQVTM and CDR2 is ANQGSEA. V was clipped by 1 base and J by 5 bases; unmatched bases: 9. The CDR3 covers 16 residues. The CDR3 DNA reads TGCAGCGTTGAAGGGGCTAGCGGGGGCCTGGGAGATACGCAGTATTTT. Translating it yields CSVEGASGGLGDTQYF.

This chain uses TRBV7-9 with TRBJ1-6, with TRBD1 matching over 7 bases. Germline CDR1 SEHNR, CDR2 FQNEAQ (reference sequence). The V and J ends lost 10 bases and 7 bases, in that order; junction bases with no gene match: 7. This CDR3 spans 13 amino acids. The CDR3 sequence: CATTGQANSPLHF. The CDR3 nucleotides read TGTGCCACCACAGGACAGGCAAATTCACCCCTCCACTTT.

V gene TRBV24-1 combines with J gene TRBJ1-1; possible D gene TRBD1, 5 bases. The CDR3 runs to 13 residues. Germline lookup yields CDR1 KGHDR and CDR2 SFDVKD. The V gene lost 3 bases and the J gene lost 1 base, with 5 bases spanning the gap. The CDR3 DNA reads TGTGCCACCAGTGATCAGGGGAACACTGAAGCTTTCTTT. This gives the protein CATSDQGNTEAFF.

V is TRBV30 and J is TRBJ1-2; D may be TRBD1 (5 bases). Germline assignment: CDR1 GTSNPN and CDR2 SVGIG (reference sequence). V gave up 0 bases and J gave up 10 bases, with 15 bases separating them. This CDR3 contains 13 residues. The CDR3 loop is CAWSVGTQKHYTF. CDR3 DNA sequence: TGTGCCTGGAGTGTCGGGACTCAGAAACACTACACCTTC.

This sequence joins TRBV7-2 and TRBJ2-7; 8 bases are shared with TRBD2. Germline CDR1 reads SGHTA; CDR2 reads FQGNSA. This CDR3 region has 14 residues. V trimming: 3 bases; J trimming: 5 bases; junction bases outside the gene matches: 6. The CDR3: CASSFRSGSNEQYF. CDR3 DNA: TGTGCCAGCAGCTTTAGGAGCGGGAGCAACGAGCAGTACTTC.

The J gene is TRBJ1-2, the V gene TRBV3-1 (or the pseudogene TRBV3-2), with TRBD1 matching 7 bases. The germline gives CDR1 LGHDT, CDR2 YNNKEL (reference sequence). Trimming at V came to 4 bases and at J to 3 bases, leaving 5 bases not matched to a gene. The CDR3 consists of 14 residues. The CDR3, as DNA: TGTGCCAGCAGCCCAGGGGGGTCCGACTATGGCTACACCTTC. Amino acids: CASSPGGSDYGYTF.

Here the CDR3 reads CASSPPTSGLTDTQYF. In nucleotides, the CDR3 is TGTGCCAGCAGCCCCCCGACTAGCGGACTCACAGATACGCAGTATTTT. V gene TRBV13 combines with J gene TRBJ2-3; 9 nucleotides agree with TRBD2. The CDR3 extends over 16 amino acids. Trimming took 5 bases from V and 2 from J; bases not matched to a gene: 8. CDR1 PRHDT and CDR2 FYEKMQ come from the germline V gene (reference sequence).

This rearrangement joins TRBV3-1 (or the pseudogene TRBV3-2) to TRBJ2-2; 8 bases agree with TRBD2. V shed 5 bases, J shed 9 bases, and the junction held 14 bases outside the gene matches. Germline values: CDR1 LGHDT, CDR2 YNNKEL (reference sequence). This CDR3 comprises 16 residues. The CDR3 region is CASSIHTSGPGRELFF. CDR3 DNA: TGTGCCAGCAGCATCCACACTAGCGGTCCTGGGAGGGAGCTGTTTTTT.

The V call is TRBV18, the J call TRBJ1-2; D ambiguous. V was trimmed by 11 bases and J by 6 bases, leaving 16 bases between them. This CDR3 region has 12 residues. From germline, CDR1 is KGHSH and CDR2 LQKENI. The CDR3 DNA follows: TGTGCCGGAATCGGGGAGGTCGATGGCTACACCTTC. It codes for CAGIGEVDGYTF.

This chain uses TRBV7-4 with TRBJ2-3, with TRBD1 identical over 7 bases. The CDR3 is 18 residues long. The V segment lost 2 bases and the J segment 2 bases; nucleotides outside the gene matches: 13. Germline loops: CDR1 SGHVT, CDR2 SQSDAQ. CDR3 sequence reads: CASSLRTRRQGNTDTQYF. Written as DNA, the CDR3 is TGTGCCAGCAGCTTAAGGACCAGGAGACAGGGAAACACAGATACGCAGTATTTT.

The chain recombines TRBV7-3 with TRBJ2-2; D is undetermined. CDR3 length: 13 residues. V lost 3 bases, J lost 7 bases, and 9 bases lay in between. The V gene's germline CDR1 is SGHTA and CDR2 FQGTGA. As DNA, the CDR3 is TGTGCCAGCAGCTTGCCCTACGTCGGGGAGCTGTTTTTT. It encodes CASSLPYVGELFF.

The V and J genes are TRBV9 and TRBJ1-1; the match to TRBD1 covers 7 bases. The CDR3 totals 14 residues. Per germline, CDR1 SGDLS and CDR2 YYNGEE. V shed 2 bases, J shed 0 bases, and the junction held 1 base outside the gene matches. The chain's CDR3 is CASSVTGMNTEAFF. CDR3 nucleotide sequence: TGTGCCAGCAGCGTGACAGGGATGAACACTGAAGCTTTCTTT.

This rearrangement joins TRBV19 to TRBJ2-3, with 8 bases that match TRBD1. With V trimmed by 5 bases and J by 4 bases, 8 bases remained unmatched. The CDR3 extends over 15 amino acids. Per germline, CDR1 LNHDA and CDR2 SQIVND (reference sequence). Written as DNA, the CDR3 is TGTGCCAGTAGTGACCGGACAGGGAGTGCAGATACGCAGTATTTT. Its translation: CASSDRTGSADTQYF. The whole variable domain, filled in from reference TRBV19 and TRBJ2-3, reads DGGITQSPKYLFRKEGQNVTLSCEQNLNHDAMYWYRQDPGQGLRLIYYSQIVNDFQKGDIAEGYSVSREKKESFPLTVTSAQKNPTAFYLCASSDRTGSADTQYFGPGTRLTVL.

This chain uses TRBV6-1 with TRBJ1-1; D perhaps matches TRBD1 (6 bases). Germline CDR1 MNHNS, CDR2 SASEGT. V was trimmed by 0 bases and J by 5 bases, leaving 16 bases between them. The CDR3 runs to 16 residues. The CDR3 here is CASSEALQAGATEAFF. CDR3 DNA: TGTGCCAGCAGTGAAGCCCTTCAAGCAGGGGCGACTGAAGCTTTCTTT.

The chain uses TRBV21-1 and TRBJ1-1. TRBV21-1 is a listed pseudogene. CDR3 length equals 16 residues. CDR3 nucleotide sequence: TGTGCCAGCAGCCCAAAATTTCCTCGGGAAGGTACTGAAGCTTTCTTT. It is translated as CASSPKFPREGTEAFF.

DNA of the CDR3: TGTGCCAGCAGCTTGGTGGGGGGCGGGAGTTACGAGCAGTACTTC. Protein sequence: CASSLVGGGSYEQYF. The chain carries TRBV13 and TRBJ2-7; the D gene is possibly TRBD2 (7 bases). This CDR3 has 15 amino acids. Germline V gene sequence: CDR1 PRHDT, CDR2 FYEKMQ (reference sequence). Trimming shortened V by 3 bases and J by 4 bases, and 16 bases separated the two germline ends.

The gene calls are TRBV9 and TRBJ1-6; 7 nucleotides match TRBD1. V gave up 0 bases and J gave up 4 bases; unmatched junction bases: 4. The CDR3 runs 16 residues. Germline values: CDR1 SGDLS, CDR2 YYNGEE. CDR3 bases: TGTGCCAGCAGCGTAGATCCGGGACAGTATAATTCACCCCTCCACTTT. This encodes CASSVDPGQYNSPLHF.